A single sample is the source of the 24 T cell receptor beta chains below, sequenced in a study of T cell responses to AZD1222 COVID-19 vaccine. Repertoires were generated with immunoSEQ multiplex PCR, while TCRdb's copy carries only in-frame clones and drops some. This table holds some 130,000 clones, approximately 90% found once. The input for sequencing was peripheral blood, taken on day 0 of AZD1222 vaccination. The receptors shown here come from an adult in good health.

This chain links TRBV7-9 with TRBJ1-3; possibly TRBD1 for D (5 bases). Germline V CDR1 and CDR2: SEHNR, FQNEAQ (reference sequence). This CDR3 has 16 amino acids. V shed 4 bases and J shed 0 bases, with 13 bases lying between them. The CDR3 is CASSSSPTVSGNTIYF. In nucleotides, the CDR3 is TGTGCCAGCAGCTCCTCCCCGACAGTCTCTGGAAACACCATATATTTT.

This chain connects TRBV4-2 to TRBJ1-5; 9 nucleotides agree with TRBD1. The V gene end was trimmed by 0 bases and the J gene end by 2 bases; junction bases not matched to a gene: 11. The CDR3 is 19 amino acids. Germline V lookup: CDR1 LGHNA, CDR2 YNFKEQ. As DNA, the CDR3 is TGTGCCAGCAGCCAAGATCAGGGACAGGGTTTTAAGGGCAATCAGCCCCAGCATTTT. This sequence encodes CASSQDQGQGFKGNQPQHF.

This clone was counted once. V is TRBV5-4 and J is TRBJ1-2; 12 positions match TRBD1. The CDR3 covers 15 residues. CDR1 SGHNT and CDR2 YYREEE come from the germline V gene (reference sequence). The ends lost 3 bases at V and 7 bases at J; junction bases unmatched: 7. The DNA for the CDR3 is TGTGCCAGCAGCTCGCCGGGACAGGGGGCGCTTGGCTACACCTTC. Encoded protein: CASSSPGQGALGYTF.

This clone was counted between two and nine times. The V call is TRBV3-1 (or the pseudogene TRBV3-2), the J call TRBJ1-2; the D gene is possibly TRBD1 (5 bases). Trimming stripped 4 bases from V and 1 base from J, with 13 bases between. The CDR3 length is 15 residues. The germline V gene has CDR1 LGHDT and CDR2 YNNKEL (reference sequence). This CDR3 is CASSRGGLGNYGYTF. Written as DNA, the CDR3 is TGTGCCAGCAGCCGTGGGGGGTTAGGTAACTATGGCTACACCTTC.

The chain carries TRBV21-1 and TRBJ2-1; the tabulated D call, TRBD2, remains unverified against the DNA. TRBV21-1 is reported as a pseudogene. The CDR3 spans 16 residues. The CDR3 loop reads CASSAPRRSSYNEQFF. CDR3 coding DNA: TGTGCCAGCAGCGCCCCTCGGAGAAGCTCCTACAATGAGCAGTTCTTC.

The rearrangement joins TRBV2 to TRBJ2-5; possible D gene TRBD2, 5 bases. The CDR3 covers 14 residues. V was cut by 4 bases and J by 0 bases, with 9 bases left in between. The germline V gene has CDR1 SNHLY and CDR2 FYNNEI. The CDR3 is CASSGRRYQETQYF. DNA for the CDR3: TGTGCCAGCAGTGGTCGGAGGTACCAAGAGACCCAGTACTTC. The full variable domain, its missing parts supplied by reference TRBV2 and TRBJ2-5, is EPEVTQTPSHQVTQMGQEVILRCVPISNHLYFYWYRQILGQKVEFLVSFYNNEISEKSEIFDDQFSVERPDGSNFTLKIRSTKLEDSAMYFCASSGRRYQETQYFGPGTRLLVL.

This clone is a singleton in its sample. This rearrangement joins TRBV6-7 to TRBJ1-1, with D unresolved. TRBV6-7 qualifies as an ORF whose function is uncertain. The CDR3 contains 18 residues. Trimming took 0 bases from V and 3 from J, leaving 20 bases between them. The CDR3 coding sequence is TGTGCCAGCAGTTACTCGGATCCAACAGTTCGGGGAGACACTGAAGCTTTCTTT. Translated, it gives CASSYSDPTVRGDTEAFF.

V gene TRBV2 combines with J gene TRBJ2-7, with 8 positions matching TRBD1. The CDR3 length is 14 residues. The trim removed 11 bases at V and 2 bases at J, leaving 11 bases unmatched. Germline assignment: CDR1 SNHLY and CDR2 FYNNEI. CDR3 protein: CASEDRAGAYEQYF. CDR3 nucleotides: TGTGCCTCCGAGGACAGGGCAGGAGCCTACGAGCAGTACTTC.

The chain carries TRBV5-1 and TRBJ2-7; D not resolved. The CDR3 has 13 residues. V lost 0 bases and J lost 0, with 4 bases in between. From germline, CDR1 is SGHRS and CDR2 YFSETQ. The CDR3 DNA sequence: TGCGCCAGCAGCTTGGCGGTCTCCTACGAGCAGTACTTC. Its protein is CASSLAVSYEQYF.

V gene TRBV6-5 combines with J gene TRBJ1-1; tentative D call: TRBD1 (6 bases). The germline V and J ends were trimmed by 7 bases and 12 bases, with 24 bases remaining between them. The CDR3 has 14 amino acids. Germline CDR1 is MNHEY and CDR2 is SVGAGI. The DNA of the CDR3 is TGTGCCAGCACTGTGGGGGGGGACATATCCTATTCTTTCTTT. Translating it yields CASTVGGDISYSFF.

The chain is built from TRBV3-1 (or the pseudogene TRBV3-2) and TRBJ2-7; D unclear. The germline gives CDR1 LGHDT, CDR2 YNNKEL (reference sequence). The V and J ends lost 0 bases and 7 bases respectively, with 7 bases between them. The CDR3 extends over 12 amino acids. The CDR3 coding sequence is TGTGCCAGCAGCCAAGATGTGCTAGAGCAGTACTTC. It translates to CASSQDVLEQYF.

The gene calls are TRBV6-4 and TRBJ2-7; tentatively, D is TRBD2 (5 bases). CDR1 is MRHNA, CDR2 SNTAGT, per germline. This CDR3 has 13 residues. Trimming cost V 3 bases and J 0 bases, with 6 bases left between them. In nucleotides, the CDR3 is TGTGCCAGCAGTGAGGGGAGCTCCTACGAGCAGTACTTC. Translating gives CASSEGSSYEQYF.

This clone is a singleton in its sample. The chain recombines TRBV4-1 with TRBJ2-1; 11 bases fit TRBD2. The CDR3 spans 18 residues. Unmatched junction bases numbered 8, after V lost 2 bases and J lost 2 bases. The germline gives CDR1 MGHRA, CDR2 YSYEKL. The CDR3 region is CASSQLAGGTETYNEQFF. The CDR3 DNA reads as TGCGCCAGCAGCCAACTAGCGGGGGGTACCGAAACCTACAATGAGCAGTTCTTC.

This sequence joins TRBV21-1 and TRBJ2-7; the tabulated D call, TRBD2, remains unverified against the DNA. TRBV21-1 is an annotated pseudogene. The length of the CDR3 is 10 residues. Written as DNA, the CDR3 is TGTGCCAGCAGCATATACGAGCAGTACTTC. Protein: CASSIYEQYF.

This clone was counted a single time. DNA for the CDR3: TGCGCCAGCAGCCAAGGGTATAGCGGGGGCGTGGATACGCAGTATTTT. It encodes CASSQGYSGGVDTQYF. This sequence joins TRBV4-1 and TRBJ2-3; TRBD2 aligns across 9 bases. Trimming took 1 base from V and 6 from J; bases not matched to a gene: 8. The germline CDR1 and CDR2 sequences are MGHRA and YSYEKL. The CDR3 contains 16 residues.

CDR3 sequence: CASSHGYPALAKNIQYF. The CDR3 DNA is TGTGCCAGCAGCCACGGGTATCCTGCGCTGGCCAAAAACATTCAGTACTTC. The chain couples TRBV7-9 to TRBJ2-4; D unclear. From germline, CDR1 is SEHNR and CDR2 FQNEAQ (reference sequence). V lost 5 bases and J 1 base, leaving 18 bases between the germline ends. The CDR3 consists of 17 residues.

This clone was picked up a small number of times. The rearrangement uses TRBV4-2 and TRBJ2-7, with D uncertain. The length of the CDR3 is 16 residues. The V gene's germline CDR1 is LGHNA and CDR2 YNFKEQ. Trimming pared 0 bases from V and 2 bases from J, leaving 14 bases between. CDR3 DNA: TGTGCCAGCAGCCAAGATTTTTCCCAGCGCCCCTACGAGCAGTACTTC. Translating gives CASSQDFSQRPYEQYF.

V gene TRBV7-6 combines with J gene TRBJ1-2; 12 bases agree with TRBD1. Germline lookup yields CDR1 SGHVS and CDR2 FNYEAQ. The trim removed 2 bases at V and 10 bases at J, leaving 8 bases unmatched. The CDR3 has 15 residues. The CDR3 sequence: CASSLNPGQGADYTF. The CDR3 DNA sequence: TGTGCCAGCAGCTTAAATCCGGGACAGGGGGCGGACTACACCTTC. The full variable domain, with the rest looked up from reference TRBV7-6 and TRBJ1-2, is GAGVSQSPRYKVTKRGQDVALRCDPISGHVSLYWYRQALGQGPEFLTYFNYEAQQDKSGLPNDRFSAERPEGSISTLTIQRTEQRDSAMYRCASSLNPGQGADYTFGSGTRLTVV.

This chain joins TRBV10-3 and TRBJ2-4; 9 bases align to TRBD1. The junction had 6 bases not matched to a gene; V was cut back by 6 bases and J by 0 bases. The CDR3 is 16 amino acids. Germline V gives CDR1 ENHRY, CDR2 SYGVKD. The CDR3 nucleotides are TGTGCCATCAGCACGGGACAGGGATTAGCCAAAAACATTCAGTACTTC. Translating it yields CAISTGQGLAKNIQYF.

The J gene is TRBJ1-5, the V gene TRBV2; no firm D call. The CDR3 length is 14 residues. Trimming took off 3 bases at V and 0 bases at J, with 6 bases between the two ends. Per the germline V gene, CDR1 is SNHLY and CDR2 is FYNNEI. The CDR3, as DNA: TGTGCCAGCAGTGACAGTAATAGCAATCAGCCCCAGCATTTT. This translates into CASSDSNSNQPQHF.

V is TRBV7-9 and J is TRBJ2-5, with 7 bases lining up with TRBD1. The CDR3 consists of 14 residues. V was clipped by 8 bases and J by 1 base; unmatched bases: 7. Germline V lookup: CDR1 SEHNR, CDR2 FQNEAQ (reference sequence). The CDR3 DNA reads TGTGCCAGCTTATCGTCAGGGGGCCAAGAGACCCAGTACTTC. It yields the protein CASLSSGGQETQYF.

The chain links TRBV3-1 (or the pseudogene TRBV3-2) to TRBJ1-5, with D hard to call. CDR1 and CDR2 from the germline V gene are LGHDT and YNNKEL (reference sequence). The V end lost 1 base, the J end lost 11 bases, and 12 bases lay between the germline ends. The CDR3 loop spans 13 amino acids. CDR3 sequence reads: CASSQGWFGTQHF. As DNA, the CDR3 is TGTGCCAGCAGCCAAGGTTGGTTTGGGACCCAGCATTTT.

The rearrangement joins TRBV19 to TRBJ2-7; D is unresolved. There are 12 residues in the CDR3. CDR1 and CDR2 (germline): LNHDA, SQIVND (reference sequence). Trimming removed 5 bases from V and 6 bases from J, with 11 bases in between. The CDR3 region has the DNA TGTGCCAGTAGTCGGACGATCGGCGAGCAGTACTTC. Translation gives CASSRTIGEQYF.

The V and J genes are TRBV19 and TRBJ1-2; D possibly corresponds to TRBD1 (5 bases). This CDR3 spans 14 amino acids. The V end lost 5 bases, the J end lost 2 bases, and 12 bases lay between the germline ends. The germline V gene has CDR1 LNHDA and CDR2 SQIVND (reference sequence). DNA for the CDR3: TGTGCCAGTAGTCCCCCCGGGGGGAACTATGGCTACACCTTC. Residues: CASSPPGGNYGYTF.